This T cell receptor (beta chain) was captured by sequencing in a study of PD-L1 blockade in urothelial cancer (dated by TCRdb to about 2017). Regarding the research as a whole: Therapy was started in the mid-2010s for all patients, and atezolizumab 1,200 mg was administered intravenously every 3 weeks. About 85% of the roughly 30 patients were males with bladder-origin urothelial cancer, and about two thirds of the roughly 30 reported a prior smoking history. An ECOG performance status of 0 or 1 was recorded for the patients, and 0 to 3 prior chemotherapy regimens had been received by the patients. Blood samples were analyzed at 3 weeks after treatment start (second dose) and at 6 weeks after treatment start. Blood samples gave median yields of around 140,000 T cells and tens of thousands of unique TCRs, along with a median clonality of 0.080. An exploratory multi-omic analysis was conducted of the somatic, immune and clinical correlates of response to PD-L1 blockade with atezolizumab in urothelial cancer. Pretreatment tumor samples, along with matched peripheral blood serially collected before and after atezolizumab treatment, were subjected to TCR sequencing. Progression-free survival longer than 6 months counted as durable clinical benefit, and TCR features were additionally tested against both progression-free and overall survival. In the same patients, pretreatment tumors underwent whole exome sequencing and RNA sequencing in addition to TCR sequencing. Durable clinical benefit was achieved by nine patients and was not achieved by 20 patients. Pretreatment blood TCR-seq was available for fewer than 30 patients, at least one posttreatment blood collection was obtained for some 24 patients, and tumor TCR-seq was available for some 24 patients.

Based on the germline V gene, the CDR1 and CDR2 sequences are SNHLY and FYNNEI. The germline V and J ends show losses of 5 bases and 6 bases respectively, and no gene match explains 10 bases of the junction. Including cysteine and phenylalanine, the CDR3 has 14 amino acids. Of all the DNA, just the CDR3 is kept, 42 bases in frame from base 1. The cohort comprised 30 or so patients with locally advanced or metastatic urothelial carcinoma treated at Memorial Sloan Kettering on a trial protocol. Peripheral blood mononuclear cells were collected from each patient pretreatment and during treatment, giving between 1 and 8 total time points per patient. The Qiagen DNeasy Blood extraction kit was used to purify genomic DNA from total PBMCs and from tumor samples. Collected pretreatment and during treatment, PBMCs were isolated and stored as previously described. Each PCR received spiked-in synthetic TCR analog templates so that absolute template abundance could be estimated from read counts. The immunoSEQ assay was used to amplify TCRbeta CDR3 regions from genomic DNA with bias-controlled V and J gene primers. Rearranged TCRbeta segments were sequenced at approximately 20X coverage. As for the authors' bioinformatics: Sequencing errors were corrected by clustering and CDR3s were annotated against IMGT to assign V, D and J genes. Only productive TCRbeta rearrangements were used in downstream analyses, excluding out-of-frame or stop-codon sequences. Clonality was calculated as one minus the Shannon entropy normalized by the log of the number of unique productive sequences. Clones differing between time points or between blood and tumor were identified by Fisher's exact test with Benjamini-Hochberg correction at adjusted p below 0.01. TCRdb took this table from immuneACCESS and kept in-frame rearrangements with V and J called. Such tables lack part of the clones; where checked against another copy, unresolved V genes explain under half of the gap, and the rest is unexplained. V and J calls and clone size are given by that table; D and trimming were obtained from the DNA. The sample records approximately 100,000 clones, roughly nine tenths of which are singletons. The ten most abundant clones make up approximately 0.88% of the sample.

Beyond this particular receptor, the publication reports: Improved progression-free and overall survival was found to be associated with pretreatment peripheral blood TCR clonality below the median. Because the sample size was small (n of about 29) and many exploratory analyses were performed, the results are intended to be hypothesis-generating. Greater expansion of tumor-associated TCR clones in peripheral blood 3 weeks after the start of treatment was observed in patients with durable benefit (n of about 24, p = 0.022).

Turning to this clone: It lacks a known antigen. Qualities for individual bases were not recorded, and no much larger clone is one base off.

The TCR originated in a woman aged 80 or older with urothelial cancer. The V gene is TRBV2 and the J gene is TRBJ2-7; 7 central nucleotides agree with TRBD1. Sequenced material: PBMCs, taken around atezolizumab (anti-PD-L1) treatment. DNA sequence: TGTGCCAGCAGTCGTACAGGGGTGTTGACCGAGCAGTACTTC. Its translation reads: CASSRTGVLTEQYF.